Listed here are 19 T cell receptor beta chains from one sample, sequenced in a study of T cell changes during pregnancy in multiple sclerosis. The method was immunoSEQ multiplex PCR; TCRdb's version includes in-frame clones alone and lacks a portion of them. This table has about 72,000 clones, 91% appearing once. The material was peripheral blood, obtained in the third trimester of pregnancy. The receptors derive from a female donor in good health, enrolled as a control in a pregnancy study.

V is TRBV11-3 and J is TRBJ1-1; D perhaps matches TRBD1 (5 bases). This CDR3 has 15 amino acids. With 4 bases removed from V and 2 bases from J, the gap between germline ends came to 14 bases. CDR1 and CDR2 from the germline V gene are SGHNT and YENEEA. CDR3 region: CASSWGGSRNTEAFF. In nucleotides, the CDR3 is TGTGCCAGCAGCTGGGGGGGGTCTCGAAACACTGAAGCTTTCTTT.

The rearrangement joins TRBV28 to TRBJ1-5, with a weak D call TRBD1 (5 bases). The CDR3 length is 18 residues. From germline, CDR1 is MDHEN and CDR2 SYDVKM. Trimming took 11 bases from V and 0 from J, leaving 26 bases between them. The CDR3 sequence is CALTPPGGYANSNQPQHF. For the CDR3, the DNA is TGTGCCCTCACTCCACCGGGGGGTTATGCCAATAGCAATCAGCCCCAGCATTTT.

The V call is TRBV29-1, the J call TRBJ1-4; 8 bases fit TRBD1. From germline, CDR1 is SQVTM and CDR2 ANQGSEA. This CDR3 contains 15 residues. The ends lost 7 bases at V and 5 bases at J; junction bases unmatched: 12. The CDR3 spells CSAGRWGTGNEKLFF. CDR3 coding DNA: TGCAGCGCCGGGAGGTGGGGGACAGGCAATGAAAAACTGTTTTTT.

The V gene is TRBV6-5, the J gene TRBJ1-2; 7 bases match TRBD1. The J segment lost 3 bases and the V segment lost 8 bases, leaving 9 bases of the junction unmatched. This CDR3 has 14 amino acids. CDR1 and CDR2 from the germline V gene are MNHEY and SVGAGI. The CDR3 protein is CASSGSQGDYGYTF. In DNA form, the CDR3 reads TGTGCCAGCTCAGGATCCCAGGGGGACTATGGCTACACCTTC.

This chain connects TRBV18 to TRBJ1-3, with TRBD1 matching over 10 bases. Unmatched junction bases numbered 3, after V lost 2 bases and J lost 2 bases. This CDR3 is built from 16 residues. The germline gives CDR1 KGHSH, CDR2 LQKENI. The CDR3 region has the DNA TGTGCCAGCTCACCATTTGGACAGGGGGCTGGAAACACCATATATTTT. Its translation: CASSPFGQGAGNTIYF.

The chain is built from TRBV7-8 and TRBJ1-5, with D perhaps TRBD1 (5 bases). In germline, CDR1 is SGHVS, CDR2 FQNEAQ. This CDR3 comprises 16 residues. Trimming took off 0 bases at V and 0 bases at J, with 9 bases between the two ends. CDR3: CASSLAGGDSNQPQHF. The CDR3 nucleotides read TGTGCCAGCAGCTTAGCCGGAGGGGATAGCAATCAGCCCCAGCATTTT.

Regarding this clone: The same CDR3 arises from other DNA sequences in this sample as well. V gene TRBV7-2 combines with J gene TRBJ1-2; 7 bases map to TRBD1. CDR1 is SGHTA and CDR2 is FQGNSA in the germline V gene. V trimming: 1 base; J trimming: 6 bases; junction bases outside the gene matches: 2. The CDR3 totals 13 residues. Here the CDR3 reads CASSLGTGDGYTF. DNA of the CDR3: TGTGCCAGCAGCTTAGGTACAGGGGATGGCTACACCTTC.

The chain recombines TRBV19 with TRBJ2-5; 10 nucleotides agree with TRBD2. The length of the CDR3 is 15 residues. With V trimmed by 4 bases and J by 2 bases, 4 bases remained unmatched. Germline V lookup: CDR1 LNHDA, CDR2 SQIVND (reference sequence). The CDR3 nucleotides are TGTGCCAGTAGTAGAGGGACTAGCGATCAAGAGACCCAGTACTTC. Residues: CASSRGTSDQETQYF.

This clone was picked up one time. The V gene is TRBV9, the J gene TRBJ2-3; 8 bases fit TRBD2. CDR3 length: 14 amino acids. Per the germline V gene, CDR1 is SGDLS and CDR2 is YYNGEE. J gave up 2 bases and V 4 bases, and 3 bases lay outside the gene matches. The DNA of the CDR3 is TGTGCCAGCAGCCTCGGGGGGGCCACAGATACGCAGTATTTT. It encodes CASSLGGATDTQYF.

The chain is built from TRBV7-2 and TRBJ2-3, with D possibly matching TRBD1 (6 bases). Trimming pared 4 bases from V and 0 bases from J, leaving 11 bases between. This CDR3 has 15 amino acids. The germline gives CDR1 SGHTA, CDR2 FQGNSA. CDR3: CASSSDRRSTDTQYF. CDR3 sequence (DNA): TGTGCCAGCAGCTCAGACAGGAGGAGCACAGATACGCAGTATTTT.

The V and J genes are TRBV7-2 and TRBJ2-1; D might be TRBD2 (6 bases). Germline-derived CDR1 and CDR2 are SGHTA and FQGNSA. V lost 1 base and J 13 bases, leaving 11 bases between the germline ends. This CDR3 is 12 amino acids long. The CDR3 reads CASSLGRDSQFF. The CDR3 bases are TGTGCCAGCAGCTTAGGCCGGGACTCCCAGTTCTTC.

To note about this clone: An end of the junction does not agree with germline; a read error may underlie this. The rearrangement links TRBV13 to TRBJ2-5; 9 bases line up with TRBD1. From germline, CDR1 is PRHDT and CDR2 FYEKMQ (reference sequence). The length of the CDR3 is 15 residues. CDR3 bases: TGTGCCAGCAGCCTAGGACAGGGGTACCAAGAGACCCAGTACTTC. This gives the protein CASSLGQGYQETQYF.

Turning to this clone: The sample has other DNA sequences that encode this CDR3 too. The V call is TRBV5-1, the J call TRBJ1-1; D might be TRBD1 (6 bases). V was cut by 4 bases and J by 2 bases, with 12 bases left in between. Germline V gene data show CDR1 as SGHRS and CDR2 as YFSETQ. The CDR3 loop spans 14 amino acids. The CDR3 spells CASSPRGGNTEAFF. CDR3 bases: TGCGCCAGCAGCCCCCGAGGGGGAAACACTGAAGCTTTCTTT.

J is TRBJ2-7 and V is TRBV6-5; D is possibly TRBD2 (7 bases). Germline CDR1 and CDR2: MNHEY and SVGAGI. Trimming took 6 bases from V and 2 from J, leaving 14 bases between them. The CDR3 covers 14 residues. The DNA for the CDR3 is TGTGCCAGCAGGCGGGGGACAACCACCTACGAGCAGTACTTC. Residues: CASRRGTTTYEQYF.

The V and J genes are TRBV4-1 and TRBJ1-2, with a weak D call TRBD1 (6 bases). This CDR3 is 16 amino acids long. In germline, CDR1 is MGHRA, CDR2 YSYEKL. The V and J ends lost 0 bases and 6 bases respectively, with 17 bases between them. The CDR3 region is CASSQDWAGARHGYTF. Written as DNA, the CDR3 is TGCGCCAGCAGCCAAGATTGGGCGGGGGCGCGACATGGCTACACCTTC.

J is TRBJ1-2 and V is TRBV6-5; 8 nucleotides match TRBD1. Germline V CDR1 and CDR2: MNHEY, SVGAGI. The CDR3 totals 16 residues. The V and J ends lost 0 bases and 8 bases, in that order; junction bases with no gene match: 11. The CDR3, as DNA: TGTGCCAGCAGTTACTCCGGGGGACAGGATCCTCGGGGCTACACCTTC. Amino acid sequence: CASSYSGGQDPRGYTF.

As concerns this clone: At one end the junction does not follow the germline gene, possibly because of a read error. Distinct nucleotide sequences in the sample also encode this CDR3. The chain recombines TRBV5-1 with TRBJ1-1; the match to TRBD1 covers 11 bases. The CDR3 is 22 residues long. CDR1 and CDR2 (germline): SGHRS, YFSETQ. CDR3 in DNA: TGTGCCAGCAGCTTGGGGGAAACGGACAGGGGGCTCATTCCGCAAATGAACACTGAAGCTTTCTTT. Translated: CASSLGETDRGLIPQMNTEAFF. The full variable domain, in which reference TRBV5-1 and TRBJ1-1 provide the parts outside the CDR3, is KAGVTQTPRYLIKTRGQQVTLSCSPISGHRSVSWYQQTPGQGLQFLFEYFSETQRNKGNFPGRFSGRQFSNSRSEMNVSTLELGDSALYLCASSLGETDRGLIPQMNTEAFFGQGTRLTVV.

The chain uses TRBV5-1 and TRBJ1-1, with 7 bases identical to TRBD1. V trimming: 5 bases; J trimming: 0 bases; junction bases outside the gene matches: 13. The CDR3 runs 17 residues. Germline V gene sequence: CDR1 SGHRS, CDR2 YFSETQ. The CDR3 DNA sequence: TGCGCCAGCAGGGACAAACCGGGACAGACCTTGAACACTGAAGCTTTCTTT. The encoded protein is CASRDKPGQTLNTEAFF.

The table lists this clone with a count of one. The J gene is TRBJ1-5, the V gene TRBV27, with D possibly being TRBD1 (6 bases). Germline values: CDR1 MNHEY, CDR2 SMNVEV (reference sequence). The CDR3 is 16 residues long. Trimming pared 6 bases from V and 2 bases from J, leaving 17 bases between. The CDR3 spells CASRLQGLYGNQPQHF. CDR3 bases: TGTGCCAGCAGACTACAGGGCCTCTATGGCAATCAGCCCCAGCATTTT.